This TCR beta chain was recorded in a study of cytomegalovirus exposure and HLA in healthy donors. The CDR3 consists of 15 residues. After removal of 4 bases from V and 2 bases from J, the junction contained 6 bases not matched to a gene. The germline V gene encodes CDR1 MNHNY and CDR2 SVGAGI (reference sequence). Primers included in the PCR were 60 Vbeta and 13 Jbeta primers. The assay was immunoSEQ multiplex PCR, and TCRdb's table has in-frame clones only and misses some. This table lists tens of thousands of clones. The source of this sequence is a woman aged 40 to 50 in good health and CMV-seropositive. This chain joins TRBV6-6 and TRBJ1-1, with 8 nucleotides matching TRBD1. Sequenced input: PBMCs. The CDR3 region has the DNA TGTGCCAGCAGTTCCAATGACAGGGGAAACACTGAAGCTTTCTTT. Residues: CASSSNDRGNTEAFF.